This TCR beta chain was sequenced in a study of T-cell memory formation after mild COVID-19 (dated by TCRdb to 2020 to 2023). About the investigation overall: TCR sequence clusters from the two donors were found to be largely donor specific. In two donors, T-cell clones that expanded and contracted after mild COVID-19 were followed by sequencing TCRalpha and TCRbeta repertoires longitudinally. The cohort comprised two young, previously healthy adult volunteers, one female and one male. Summary of the overall study and its limitations: The detection of some responding clones in pre-infection memory suggests that pre-existing cross-reactive memory T cells joined the SARS-CoV-2 response. Contracting CD4+ clones were found mainly in CM and EM memory subsets, while CD8+ clones were enriched in EMRA. The study covered only two mild cases, and larger cohorts including severe cases with pre-infection samples were considered necessary. SARS-CoV-2 specificity was not confirmed for the second-wave clones peaking on day 37. Balanced CD4/CD8 phenotypes were observed for clones contracting from day 15 to 85, whereas a bias towards CD4+ was observed for a second wave of clones expanding from day 15 to 37.

This clonotype was observed a few times. No cognate antigen has been identified for it. No much larger clone is present one base from it, and per-base qualities are unavailable. The instrument given in TCRdb is Illumina NovaSeq 6000. Using 5'RACE with constant-segment primers, TCRalpha and TCRbeta cDNA libraries were constructed, with sample barcodes and unique molecular identifiers added in the process. Trizol reagent was used to extract RNA from every sample. Libraries were amplified in two PCR steps, with a second sample barcode and Illumina TruSeq adapters added in the second step. Libraries were sequenced on an Illumina NovaSeq with 2 x 150 bp paired-end reads. The published analysis was carried out like this. Reads were demultiplexed and collapsed into UMI-guided consensus sequences with migec v1.2.7. Using mixcr v2.1.11, the UMI consensuses were aligned to TRA and TRB V and J templates and assembled into clonotypes. Clonotypes were classified as expanded or contracted when called significant by both edgeR and NoisET, with noise models trained on biological replicates. For edgeR calls, the cutoffs were a false discovery rate-adjusted p below 0.01 and a log2 fold-change threshold of 1. As an exploratory analysis of dynamics, max-normalized trajectories of the 1000 most abundant clonotypes were examined with PCA combined with hierarchical clustering. Separately sequenced CD4+ and CD8+ repertoires were used to assign the CD4 or CD8 phenotype of responding clones. TCRdb's own reprocessing of the public reads used fastp at Q25 and MiXCR and kept productive beta chains. All rows with the same CDR3 protein become a single entry with the most common DNA and genes. The V and J calls follow TCRdb's processing rather than the paper's. The sample records 150,000 to 200,000 distinct CDR3 sequences, 11% of which are singletons. The ten largest clonotypes hold 3.8% of the sample.

Ficoll-Paque density gradient centrifugation was used to isolate PBMCs. The receptor was derived from a man aged 18 to 35 who had mild COVID-19 (a few samples of this study predate the infection). The sample titles of this study are shuffled in the database, so cell type and time point are left out; the donor was told from shared clones. Sequenced sample: PBMCs or a T cell subset sorted from them (not recorded which).

The CDR3 region reads CSAASTGLDGYTF. The DNA sequence reads TGCAGTGCCGCCTCGACAGGGTTAGATGGCTACACCTTC. The chain joins TRBV20-1 to TRBJ1-2; TRBD1 lines up with 7 middle nucleotides. The CDR3 measures 13 amino acids from cysteine to phenylalanine. Only the CDR3 portion is preserved as DNA: 39 bases, with reading frame beginning at the first base. Trimming removed 6 bases from V and 6 bases from J; the gene matches leave 10 bases unexplained. CDR1 and CDR2, per the germline V gene (reference sequence), are DFQATT and SNEGSKA.